These 20 T cell receptor beta chains came from one sample sequenced in a study of T cell responses to AZD1222 COVID-19 vaccine (dated by TCRdb to about 2021). The intended sense of this specimen's time point label: about 28 days (+/-7) after the second vaccine dose. The library was produced with the immunoSEQ multiplex PCR assay. As stored in TCRdb, this immuneACCESS dataset retains in-frame rearrangements with V and J assigned. A fraction of the clones does not appear; measured against another copy, unresolved V genes explain less than half of the discrepancy, and the remainder lacks a known reason. The sample table lists more than 100,000 clones, around 90% of them with a count of one. Under 3% of the sample rests with the top ten. The sequenced sample was peripheral blood, obtained 28 days after the second AZD1222 dose. The receptor set was obtained from an adult who received the AZD1222 COVID-19 vaccine.

This clone has just one count. The chain has TRBV3-1 (or the pseudogene TRBV3-2) and TRBJ2-2; D is possibly TRBD2 (5 bases). Trimming took off 4 bases at V and 6 bases at J, with 12 bases between the two ends. Germline loops: CDR1 LGHDT, CDR2 YNNKEL (reference sequence). CDR3 length: 14 amino acids. Written as DNA, the CDR3 is TGTGCCAGCAGCCGAATACTAGACGCCGGGGAGCTGTTTTTT. The encoded protein is CASSRILDAGELFF.

The chain couples TRBV9 to TRBJ1-6; D remains ambiguous. Germline V gene lookup returns CDR1 SGDLS and CDR2 YYNGEE. The CDR3 contains 13 residues. V lost 0 bases and J 11 bases, leaving 9 bases between the germline ends. CDR3 sequence: CASSVAKGTPLHF. CDR3 bases: TGTGCCAGCAGCGTAGCCAAGGGAACACCCCTCCACTTT.

V is TRBV9 and J is TRBJ2-2, with 8 bases identical to TRBD1. CDR3 length: 15 residues. Germline CDR1 reads SGDLS; CDR2 reads YYNGEE. With 3 bases clipped from V and 8 bases from J, the junction kept 9 bases outside the gene matches. In DNA, the CDR3 is TGTGCCAGCAGCGCAACTAGCACAGGGGGAGGGGAGCTGTTTTTT. This translates into CASSATSTGGGELFF.

CDR3 DNA sequence: TGCGCCAGCAGCAGCCAGGGGGCTTCGAACACCGGGGAGCTGTTTTTT. It encodes CASSSQGASNTGELFF. The rearrangement links TRBV5-1 to TRBJ2-2; 8 positions match TRBD1. Trimming at V came to 4 bases and at J to 0 bases, leaving 5 bases not matched to a gene. The CDR3 runs to 16 residues. Germline V lookup: CDR1 SGHRS, CDR2 YFSETQ.

The chain carries TRBV27 and TRBJ1-6; no definite D call. Trimming took off 4 bases at V and 6 bases at J, with 16 bases between the two ends. The CDR3 is 16 residues long. Germline CDR1 and CDR2: MNHEY and SMNVEV (reference sequence). The CDR3 DNA reads TGTGCCAGCAGTTCCCCCCGGGCAGGCCTTAATTCACCCCTCCACTTT. Its protein product is CASSSPRAGLNSPLHF.

V is TRBV28 and J is TRBJ2-1, with 7 bases aligning to TRBD1. This CDR3 is built from 15 residues. CDR1 is MDHEN, CDR2 SYDVKM, per germline. V lost 6 bases, J lost 2 bases, and 7 bases stayed unmatched. The CDR3 region has the DNA TGTGCCAGCAGATACGACAGGGATACCTACAATGAGCAGTTCTTC. It codes for CASRYDRDTYNEQFF.

This clone was found once. The chain joins TRBV6-4 to TRBJ2-3; TRBD2 agrees at 11 bases. CDR1 and CDR2 from the germline V gene are MRHNA and SNTAGT. The CDR3 covers 17 residues. Losses at the gene ends were 0 bases for V and 8 bases for J; bases not matched to a gene: 10. The CDR3 DNA reads TGTGCCAGCAGTGACTCCCCGTTTAGCGGGGGGGGAGGTACGCAGTATTTT. Residues: CASSDSPFSGGGGTQYF.

The chain recombines TRBV6-5 with TRBJ1-1; no reliable D call. V was cut by 5 bases and J by 1 base, with 14 bases left in between. The CDR3 has 15 amino acids. Germline-derived CDR1 and CDR2 are MNHEY and SVGAGI. The chain's CDR3 is CASSPDLGRNTEAFF. CDR3 nucleotides: TGTGCCAGCAGTCCGGATTTAGGGAGGAACACTGAAGCTTTCTTT.

This chain's CDR3 is CASSIDRAYSGNTIYF. CDR3 coding DNA: TGTGCCAGCAGCATCGACAGGGCCTACTCTGGAAACACCATATATTTT. The V gene is TRBV5-4, the J gene TRBJ1-3, with 7 bases aligning to TRBD1. The V segment lost 4 bases and the J segment 0 bases; nucleotides outside the gene matches: 7. Germline CDR1 and CDR2: SGHNT and YYREEE (reference sequence). The CDR3 runs to 16 residues.

The chain uses TRBV5-1 and TRBJ1-1; D is uncertain. V was pared by 0 bases and J by 3 bases, with 12 bases between. The germline gives CDR1 SGHRS, CDR2 YFSETQ. The CDR3 spans 15 residues. The CDR3 spells CASSLARGRDTEAFF. As DNA, the CDR3 is TGCGCCAGCAGCTTGGCCCGGGGAAGGGACACTGAAGCTTTCTTT.

This clone has just a few counts. The V call is TRBV24-1, the J call TRBJ2-7, with D uncertain. Germline values: CDR1 KGHDR, CDR2 SFDVKD. The V and J ends lost 3 bases and 5 bases respectively, with 10 bases between them. This CDR3 is built from 13 residues. CDR3 nucleotide sequence: TGTGCCACCAGTGATCCGTTGGTCGACGAGCAGTACTTC. It is translated as CATSDPLVDEQYF.

The chain combines TRBV25-1 with TRBJ2-7; TRBD1 might be the D (6 bases). Trimming left V 7 bases short and J 3 bases short, with 22 bases between. The CDR3 extends over 16 amino acids. Germline V gives CDR1 MGHDK, CDR2 SYGVNS. CDR3 in amino acids: CASTSFEQGSGYEQYF. In DNA form, the CDR3 reads TGTGCCAGCACCTCTTTCGAACAGGGATCCGGCTACGAGCAGTACTTC.

V gene TRBV6-5 combines with J gene TRBJ1-6; D unresolved. The CDR3 has 13 amino acids. Germline values: CDR1 MNHEY, CDR2 SVGAGI. Deletions cut 8 bases from V and 7 bases from J, with 12 bases between. CDR3 amino acids: CASGSAQNSPLHF. CDR3 DNA sequence: TGTGCCAGCGGTTCCGCGCAGAATTCACCCCTCCACTTT.

The chain carries TRBV5-4 and TRBJ2-7; perhaps TRBD1 as D (6 bases). With 0 bases removed from V and 5 bases from J, the gap between germline ends came to 12 bases. Germline loops: CDR1 SGHNT, CDR2 YYREEE (reference sequence). The CDR3 has 14 amino acids. This CDR3 reads CASSLAGDDHEQYF. The CDR3 region has the DNA TGTGCCAGCAGCTTGGCAGGGGACGACCACGAGCAGTACTTC.

CDR3 protein: CASGYTDTQYF. CDR3 DNA: TGCGCCAGCGGCTACACAGATACGCAGTATTTT. V usage is TRBV4-1 and J usage is TRBJ2-3, with unresolved D. V dropped 8 bases and J dropped 2 bases, with 5 bases sitting between them. This CDR3 spans 11 amino acids. Germline-derived CDR1 and CDR2 are MGHRA and YSYEKL.

The V and J genes are TRBV6-5 and TRBJ2-1; D uncertain. Trimming cost V 0 bases and J 13 bases, with 13 bases left between them. The CDR3 extends over 13 amino acids. Germline CDR1 is MNHEY and CDR2 is SVGAGI. The CDR3 DNA sequence: TGTGCCAGCAGTTACTCGATGCGGACGGGTCAGTTCTTC. Encoded protein: CASSYSMRTGQFF.

The chain links TRBV6-5 to TRBJ1-5, with a possible D match to TRBD1 (5 bases). CDR3 length: 13 amino acids. V was trimmed by 6 bases and J by 6 bases, leaving 12 bases between them. The germline V gene has CDR1 MNHEY and CDR2 SVGAGI. CDR3 in amino acids: CASRDTFGQPQHF. CDR3 in DNA: TGTGCCAGCAGGGACACCTTTGGTCAGCCCCAGCATTTT.

The J gene is TRBJ2-5, the V gene TRBV6-2 or TRBV6-3, with D possibly called TRBD1 or TRBD2 (5 bases each). The CDR3 contains 13 residues. Germline V gives CDR1 MNHEY, CDR2 SVGEGT. Trimming removed 5 bases at V and 5 bases at J, with 12 bases between. CDR3 coding DNA: TGTGCCAGCAGTGAGAGGTGGGGGGAGACCCAGTACTTC. Its protein is CASSERWGETQYF.

The J gene is TRBJ1-1, the V gene TRBV19, with 10 bases lining up with TRBD1. CDR1 is LNHDA and CDR2 is SQIVND in the germline V gene (reference sequence). V shed 6 bases and J 7 bases; nucleotides not matched to a gene: 14. This CDR3 region has 16 residues. The CDR3 region is CASSPLRPGQGLEAFF. For the CDR3, the DNA is TGTGCCAGTAGCCCCCTCCGACCGGGACAGGGGCTTGAAGCTTTCTTT. Based on the CDR3 plus reference TRBV19 and TRBJ1-1, the full variable domain is DGGITQSPKYLFRKEGQNVTLSCEQNLNHDAMYWYRQDPGQGLRLIYYSQIVNDFQKGDIAEGYSVSREKKESFPLTVTSAQKNPTAFYLCASSPLRPGQGLEAFFGQGTRLTVV.

Here the CDR3 DNA reads TGTGCCAGCAGCCTGATAGTGGGCACTAATGAAAAACTGTTTTTT. Translating gives CASSLIVGTNEKLFF. The rearrangement joins TRBV7-9 to TRBJ1-4; D gene unclear. The CDR3 totals 15 residues. The V end was cut by 5 bases, the J end by 2 bases, with 12 bases between. From germline, CDR1 is SEHNR and CDR2 FQNEAQ (reference sequence).